Following are 14 T cell receptor beta chains from one sample sequenced in a study of shared clonotypes between healthy human individuals. Sequenced by immunoSEQ multiplex PCR; TCRdb stores in-frame clones only, minus some. This sample has just over 2,000,000 clones, with roughly 95% found just once. Sequencing used naive CD4+ T cells sorted from blood. Subset meaning: CD45RA+ positively selected. The receptors derive from a man aged 18 to 29 in good health.

The chain combines TRBV27 with TRBJ2-1; 10 bases agree with TRBD1. The CDR3 runs 15 residues. Germline V CDR1 and CDR2: MNHEY, SMNVEV (reference sequence). J gave up 6 bases and V 8 bases, and 10 bases lay outside the gene matches. The CDR3 region is CASHTTGTGVNEQFF. CDR3 nucleotides: TGTGCCAGCCATACCACCGGGACAGGGGTCAATGAGCAGTTCTTC.

V is TRBV10-3 and J is TRBJ2-5; 11 bases are shared with TRBD1. The CDR3 spans 15 residues. The germline V gene encodes CDR1 ENHRY and CDR2 SYGVKD. J was trimmed by 4 bases and V by 6 bases; bases with no gene match: 7. The CDR3 sequence is CAIREDRGRLETQYF. CDR3 coding DNA: TGTGCCATCAGGGAGGACAGGGGGCGATTAGAGACCCAGTACTTC.

Here the CDR3 reads CASSISGTSGEQYF. CDR3 coding DNA: TGTGCCAGCAGCATATCTGGGACTAGCGGCGAGCAGTACTTC. V gene TRBV7-9 combines with J gene TRBJ2-7, with 11 bases aligning to TRBD2. Germline CDR1 reads SEHNR; CDR2 reads FQNEAQ (reference sequence). The CDR3 spans 14 residues. The trim removed 5 bases at V and 6 bases at J, leaving 6 bases unmatched. Combining the CDR3 with reference TRBV7-9 and TRBJ2-7 gives the whole variable domain DTGVSQNPRHKITKRGQNVTFRCDPISEHNRLYWYRQTLGQGPEFLTYFQNEAQLEKSRLLSDRFSAERPKGSFSTLEIQRTEQGDSAMYLCASSISGTSGEQYFGPGTRLTVT.

The V and J genes are TRBV10-3 and TRBJ2-2, with 7 bases identical to TRBD1. Germline V lookup: CDR1 ENHRY, CDR2 SYGVKD. The CDR3 is 15 amino acids. V dropped 4 bases and J dropped 3; count of bases not matched to a gene: 5. The CDR3 loop reads CAISVGQGDTGELFF. The CDR3 DNA reads TGTGCCATCAGTGTGGGGCAGGGGGACACCGGGGAGCTGTTTTTT.

V gene TRBV11-2 combines with J gene TRBJ2-7; D assignment may be TRBD1 or TRBD2 (5 bases each). Trimming stripped 5 bases from V and 0 bases from J, with 11 bases between. Germline loops: CDR1 SGHAT, CDR2 FQNNGV. The CDR3 runs 14 residues. The DNA for the CDR3 is TGTGCCAGCAGCACCGGGGCCCCCTCCTACGAGCAGTACTTC. This gives the protein CASSTGAPSYEQYF.

The chain joins TRBV6-5 to TRBJ2-5, with 9 bases fitting TRBD2. Germline trimming cut 0 bases from V and 3 bases from J; bases unmatched to any gene: 5. The CDR3 has 16 residues. Germline loops: CDR1 MNHEY, CDR2 SVGAGI. The CDR3 region is CASSYSGASGEETQYF. For the CDR3, the DNA is TGTGCCAGCAGTTACTCGGGCGCTAGCGGGGAAGAGACCCAGTACTTC.

J is TRBJ1-5 and V is TRBV29-1, with D possibly being TRBD1 (5 bases). The V gene's germline CDR1 is SQVTM and CDR2 ANQGSEA. This CDR3 is built from 15 residues. With 3 bases removed from V and 6 bases from J, the gap between germline ends came to 18 bases. CDR3 in amino acids: CSVERQGGSGQPQHF. Written as DNA, the CDR3 is TGCAGCGTTGAGCGTCAGGGTGGGTCCGGTCAGCCCCAGCATTTT.

The chain carries TRBV5-5 and TRBJ2-7; D possibly corresponds to TRBD2 (6 bases). V lost 5 bases, J lost 0 bases, and 15 bases lay in between. The germline V gene encodes CDR1 SGHKS and CDR2 YYEKEE (reference sequence). This CDR3 region has 15 residues. DNA for the CDR3: TGTGCCAGCAGGTCTGGGACTCCTAGCTCCTACGAGCAGTACTTC. Its protein is CASRSGTPSSYEQYF.

This chain joins TRBV7-8 and TRBJ2-7; 9 bases line up with TRBD2. This CDR3 spans 16 amino acids. Germline V lookup: CDR1 SGHVS, CDR2 FQNEAQ. V lost 2 bases and J lost 4; bases outside the gene matches: 9. The CDR3 here is CASSLILLAGSYEQYF. The CDR3 bases are TGTGCCAGCAGCTTAATTCTACTAGCGGGCTCGTACGAGCAGTACTTC.

The chain couples TRBV4-2 to TRBJ1-2, with a possible D match to TRBD1 (6 bases). This CDR3 comprises 14 residues. In germline, CDR1 is LGHNA, CDR2 YNFKEQ. The V end was cut by 3 bases, the J end by 8 bases, with 16 bases between. In DNA, the CDR3 is TGTGCCAGCAGCCAGGACAGAGGAGGAATAGGCTACACCTTC. Translated: CASSQDRGGIGYTF.

A word on this clone: The junction departs from the called germline gene at one end, perhaps through a read error. The V and J genes are TRBV19 and TRBJ1-2; D is unclear. CDR1 LNHDA and CDR2 SQIVND come from the germline V gene (reference sequence). The CDR3 is made up of 14 amino acids. CDR3 sequence reads: CASSISGSNHGYTF. The DNA for the CDR3 is TGTGCCAGTAGTATCAGCGGAAGTAACCATGGCTACACCTTC.

The J gene is TRBJ1-1, the V gene TRBV7-9; D is uncertain. This CDR3 has 11 residues. Germline CDR1 is SEHNR and CDR2 is FQNEAQ (reference sequence). The V and J ends lost 8 bases and 4 bases respectively, with 8 bases between them. CDR3 DNA: TGTGCCAGCTCGGAATCCACTGAAGCTTTCTTT. Its translation is CASSESTEAFF.

There are a few counts of this clone. Additional DNA sequences in this sample encode the identical CDR3. The chain has TRBV7-9 and TRBJ1-6; the D gene is possibly TRBD1 (5 bases). Trimming took 0 bases from V and 10 from J, leaving 10 bases between them. The CDR3 is 14 amino acids. Germline V gene sequence: CDR1 SEHNR, CDR2 FQNEAQ (reference sequence). This CDR3 is CASSLAGRDSPLHF. Here the CDR3 DNA reads TGTGCCAGCAGCTTAGCGGGCAGGGACTCACCCCTCCACTTT.

This clone was observed once. The chain recombines TRBV7-9 with TRBJ2-7; TRBD1 matches at 7 bases. V gave up 5 bases and J gave up 0 bases; unmatched junction bases: 7. This CDR3 region has 15 residues. From germline, CDR1 is SEHNR and CDR2 FQNEAQ (reference sequence). CDR3 coding DNA: TGTGCCAGCAGCGCTACAGGGGCGGGCTCCTACGAGCAGTACTTC. Amino acid sequence: CASSATGAGSYEQYF.